This TCR beta chain was sequenced during a study of blood T cell repertoires in COVID-19. Germline assignment: CDR1 MGHRA and CDR2 YSYEKL. This CDR3 is built from 17 residues. V was clipped by 5 bases and J by 2 bases; unmatched bases: 10. Sequencing used immunoSEQ multiplex PCR; TCRdb keeps in-frame clones, though not all of them. The sample yields some 100,000 clones, roughly 85% seen once. The receptor comes from a woman between 45 and 60 years old who had recovered from COVID-19. The rearrangement joins TRBV4-1 to TRBJ2-5; TRBD2 aligns across 11 bases. Material: PBMCs or T cells enriched from blood (not recorded which). In DNA, the CDR3 is TGCGCCAGCAGCTCCCGCCCGGGACTAGCGGTACAAGAGACCCAGTACTTC. Its protein is CASSSRPGLAVQETQYF.